This TCR beta chain was retrieved from a study of CD8+CD57+ T cells in acquired aplastic anemia. Whole-study context: An average of 3.2 ug of DNA was obtained from sorted CD4+ and CD8+ cells. Findings and limits, study-wide: For CD8+ Simpson's diversity, patients and controls showed no significant difference. Sharing between patients and controls was observed for over 25 CD8+ CDR3 sequences.

Note on this clonotype: Its antigen is unknown. Germline and junction disagree at one end, which may indicate a read error.

The germline gives CDR1 LNHNV, CDR2 YYDKDF (reference sequence). The CDR3 length is 15 residues. Genomic DNA provided the template from which TCR beta VDJ and CDR3 profiles were obtained. TCRdb ran MiXCR on the reads and lists one entry per CDR3 protein. Here the sample spans around 400,000 distinct CDR3 sequences, under 80% being singletons. The chain recombines TRBV15 with TRBJ2-3; TRBD2 is a possible D gene (6 bases). The specimen was sorted CD4+, CD8+, or CD8+CD57+ T cells (not recorded which) from PBMCs. This receptor was taken from a human donor in good health, serving as a control. CDR3 DNA sequence: TGTGCCAGCGGCGGCTCCGGGAGAAGCACATATACGCAGTATTTT. Translated, it gives CASGGSGRSTYTQYF.